A few counts support the clone carrying this TCR beta chain. Its target is not known. The CDR3 is 12 amino acids. Trimming removed 8 bases at V and 1 base at J, with 9 bases between. CDR1 is MNHEY and CDR2 is SVGEGT in the germline V gene. The data belong to a study of T cell repertoires in cytomegalovirus infection. About the research overall: It was the public TCR beta signatures that indicated both CMV infection and matching HLA type. Overall study findings and caveats: Clonotypes of TCR beta that were HLA-C-restricted and CMV-specific dominated the ex vivo response. Adding up the frequency of public TCR beta families identified people who carried CMV plus the relevant HLA.

From the reads, TCRdb called clonotypes with MiXCR, one entry per CDR3 protein. The table records about 320,000 distinct CDR3 sequences, 9.5% of them present only once. V is TRBV6-2 or TRBV6-3 and J is TRBJ2-7; D gene unclear. The receptor's source is a human donor in good health (CMV status not recorded). Some clones in this sample may be carry-over from other donors' samples. Sequencing input: PBMCs. CDR3 nucleotides: TGTGCCAGCGGAAGTAAGTCCTACGAGCAGTACTTC. Translation gives CASGSKSYEQYF.